Given below is one T cell receptor beta chain in context. Its specificity is not known. The protocol was immunoSEQ multiplex PCR, while the TCRdb copy is restricted to in-frame clones and leaves out a portion. The sample includes roughly 100,000 clones, about 88% of them seen just once. Trimming shortened V by 1 base and J by 5 bases, and 11 bases separated the two germline ends. The CDR3 sequence is 14 residues long. Per germline, CDR1 SNHLY and CDR2 FYNNEI. The data were obtained in a study of identifying expanded T cells in peripheral blood. Study-level results: Technical replicates showed about 1.1 changed clones; roughly two weeks roughly 16; four weeks 19. Clone count variance between roughly two-week samples rose with total template count.

Healthy donors had no documented immune events, such as infections, while sampled. The chain uses TRBV2 and TRBJ1-1; D is possibly TRBD1 (6 bases). The clonotype originates from a person aged 18 to 75 in good health. The sample was blood. This CDR3 reads CASSEGRGYTEAFF. CDR3 nucleotide sequence: TGTGCCAGCAGTGAAGGCAGGGGTTATACTGAAGCTTTCTTT.